This is a list of T cell receptor beta chains from one sample in a study of cytomegalovirus exposure and HLA in healthy donors. Assay: immunoSEQ multiplex PCR; the TCRdb copy retains only in-frame clones and omits some. The sample includes about 120,000 clones, 65% to 80% of them seen just once. Input material: PBMCs. The receptor set was obtained from a man aged 18 to 29 in good health and CMV-seropositive. The conserved cysteine and the conserved F or W are not part of the CDR3 here. Fields, in order: clone size, V gene, CDR3 protein. Clone size, where shown, is once, few, many, or a class for clones that have expanded.

clone_size: .
v_call: TRBV18
cdr3_aa: ASSPQTVANTEAF

clone_size: .
v_call: TRBV7-9
cdr3_aa: ASSPGGQVDGYT

clone_size: .
v_call: TRBV6-5
cdr3_aa: ASSYSEGAEQF

clone_size: .
v_call: TRBV9
cdr3_aa: ASSPRTGSVENTEAF

clone_size: .
v_call: TRBV6-1
cdr3_aa: ASSGDSFYGYT

clone_size: few
v_call: TRBV7-9
cdr3_aa: ASSLQREGYEQY

clone_size: .
v_call: TRBV7-2
cdr3_aa: ASSLVGDFYEQY

clone_size: few
v_call: TRBV7-9
cdr3_aa: ASSLGTGKPRLYGYT

clone_size: once
v_call: TRBV7-8
cdr3_aa: ASSISTGTGQPQH

clone_size: .
v_call: TRBV5-1
cdr3_aa: ASSLVLAGGGEQY

clone_size: .
v_call: TRBV29-1
cdr3_aa: SVTGQGPTGELF

clone_size: .
v_call: TRBV5-1
cdr3_aa: ASSLNSGGPYEQY

clone_size: .
v_call: TRBV5-6
cdr3_aa: ASSRAGLAYNEQF

clone_size: few
v_call: TRBV6-1
cdr3_aa: ASSVDGGAGHSPLH

clone_size: .
v_call: TRBV27
cdr3_aa: ASTLGTSGTDTQY

clone_size: .
v_call: TRBV6-5
cdr3_aa: ASSYSTVNEKLF

clone_size: once
v_call: TRBV6-1
cdr3_aa: ASGRGIPGELF

clone_size: .
v_call: TRBV19
cdr3_aa: ASSTRTGAEGYT

clone_size: .
v_call: TRBV5-1
cdr3_aa: ASSLRQGAAGANVLT